Detailed here is one TCR beta chain. There are 16 residues in the CDR3. J was trimmed by 7 bases and V by 8 bases; bases with no gene match: 17. The germline V gene encodes CDR1 MNHEY and CDR2 SMNVEV (reference sequence). The table came from immunoSEQ multiplex PCR; TCRdb's copy has only in-frame clones and leaves some out. The table has about 220,000 clones, around 86% seen once; the top ten hold 8.2%. This sample is part of a study of blood T cell repertoires in COVID-19. The wider study: COVID-19 samples, acute and convalescent, were from the United States, Italy and Spain.

Sample: peripheral blood. The sequence came from an elderly woman with COVID-19, enrolled during active disease. The rearrangement joins TRBV27 to TRBJ2-1; 7 positions match TRBD2. The CDR3 here is CASYRVTGGGWNEQFF. CDR3 bases: TGTGCCAGCTACAGAGTGACGGGAGGAGGGTGGAATGAGCAGTTCTTC.